A few counts support the clone carrying this TCR beta chain. As yet, its antigen is unknown. This sample was included in a study of cytomegalovirus exposure and HLA in healthy donors. Study results and caveats: Data from an earlier analysis indicated that most TCR beta V segments were productive either about 87% or about 30% of the time. The study designated roughly 150 TCR beta chains cytomegalovirus-associated. Usually a TCR sequence was rare, but some public TCRs were found in many donors. Some highly shared sequence variants likely arose as a pipeline artifact.

The primer mix had 60 Vbeta and 13 Jbeta primers. Generated by immunoSEQ multiplex PCR, the TCRdb table keeps only in-frame clones and is missing some. Among some 130,000 clones, roughly 82% were seen once, and the ten largest hold 4.2%. The receptor's source is a male donor in good health and CMV-seropositive. The sample comprised PBMCs.

For the CDR3, the DNA is TGTGCCAGCAGCTTGGAACTAGTTAGGAAGACCCAGTACTTC. Its translation: CASSLELVRKTQYF. The chain combines TRBV5-6 with TRBJ2-5; maybe TRBD2 (5 bases). In germline, CDR1 is SGHDT, CDR2 YYEEEE. Trimming pared 0 bases from V and 6 bases from J, leaving 12 bases between. The CDR3 length is 14 residues.